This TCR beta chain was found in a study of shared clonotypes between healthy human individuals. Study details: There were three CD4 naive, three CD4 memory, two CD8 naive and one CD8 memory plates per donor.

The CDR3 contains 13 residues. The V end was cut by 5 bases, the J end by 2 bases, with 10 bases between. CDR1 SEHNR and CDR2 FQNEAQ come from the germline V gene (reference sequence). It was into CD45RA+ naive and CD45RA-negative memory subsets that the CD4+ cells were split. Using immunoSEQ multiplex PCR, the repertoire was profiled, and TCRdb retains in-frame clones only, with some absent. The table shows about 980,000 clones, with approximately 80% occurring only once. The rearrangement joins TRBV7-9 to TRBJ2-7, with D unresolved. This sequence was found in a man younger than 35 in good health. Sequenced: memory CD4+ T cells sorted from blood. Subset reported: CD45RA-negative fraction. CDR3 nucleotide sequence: TGTGCCAGCAGCCCAGGACCGACCTACGAGCAGTACTTC. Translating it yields CASSPGPTYEQYF.